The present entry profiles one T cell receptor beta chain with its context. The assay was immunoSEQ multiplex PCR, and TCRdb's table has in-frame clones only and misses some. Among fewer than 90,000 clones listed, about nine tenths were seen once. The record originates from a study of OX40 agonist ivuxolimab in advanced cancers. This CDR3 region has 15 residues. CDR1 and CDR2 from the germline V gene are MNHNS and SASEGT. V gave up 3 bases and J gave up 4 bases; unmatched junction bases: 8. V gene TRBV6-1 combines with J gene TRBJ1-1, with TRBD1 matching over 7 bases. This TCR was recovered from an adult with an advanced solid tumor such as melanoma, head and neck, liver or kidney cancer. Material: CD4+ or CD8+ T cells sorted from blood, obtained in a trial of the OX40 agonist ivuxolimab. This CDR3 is CASSDKGRGFTEAFF. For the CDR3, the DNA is TGTGCCAGCAGTGATAAAGGCAGGGGGTTCACTGAAGCTTTCTTT.